This T cell receptor beta chain was sequenced in a study of siplizumab effects on memory and regulatory T cells. Regarding the study as a whole: Significantly reduced by siplizumab was the cumulative frequency of alloreactive sequences, namely those traceable to unstimulated CD4+ memory cells. A major contribution to the alloresponse seemed to be made by naive T cells, which seemed more diverse than memory cells. The mean Treg-derived percentage of mappable alloreactive CD4+ clones was 60% to 80% with siplizumab compared with roughly 26% in controls.

The repertoire was sequenced with immunoSEQ multiplex PCR; TCRdb's copy has only in-frame clones and lacks some. The sample includes about 100,000 clones, just over 90% of them seen just once. The germline V gene encodes CDR1 SGDLS and CDR2 YYNGEE. Trimming shortened V by 3 bases and J by 4 bases, and 14 bases separated the two germline ends. The CDR3 consists of 15 residues. Points on this clone: The antigen is unknown.

This chain connects TRBV9 to TRBJ1-3; possibly TRBD1 for D (5 bases). Sequencing was carried out using Tregs sorted from blood. The origin of this receptor is a human donor in good health. CDR3 region: CASSADIGAGNTIYF. The CDR3 DNA sequence: TGTGCCAGCAGCGCCGATATTGGGGCCGGAAACACCATATATTTT.